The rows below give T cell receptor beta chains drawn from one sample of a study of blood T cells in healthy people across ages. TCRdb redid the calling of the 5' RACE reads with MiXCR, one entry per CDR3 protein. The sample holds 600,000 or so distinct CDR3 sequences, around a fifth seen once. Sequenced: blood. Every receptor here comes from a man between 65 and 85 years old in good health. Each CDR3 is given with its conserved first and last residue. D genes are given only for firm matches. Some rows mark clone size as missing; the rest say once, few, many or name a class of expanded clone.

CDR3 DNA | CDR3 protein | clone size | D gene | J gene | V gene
TGTGCCAGCAACGTGATGGGAGAGACCCAGTACTTC | CASNVMGETQYF | . | . | TRBJ2-5 | TRBV7-9
TGTGCCAGCAGTGCATACCAGGGCTGGGACGAGACCCAGTACTTC | CASSAYQGWDETQYF | . | . | TRBJ2-5 | TRBV6-2/TRBV6-3
TGTGCCAGCAGCTTGGTCTCGGGGCAGGGGAGAGGCATTCAGTACTTC | CASSLVSGQGRGIQYF | few | . | TRBJ2-4 | TRBV7-6
TGTGCCATCACTATGGGACCGAACCAAGAGACCCAGTACTTC | CAITMGPNQETQYF | . | . | TRBJ2-5 | TRBV10-3
TGTGCCAGCAGTGAACAGGGTTCCAACTATGGCTACACCTTC | CASSEQGSNYGYTF | few | . | TRBJ1-2 | TRBV2
TGTGCCAGCAGCTCGACAGGGGGCCCCTTCGAAGAGCAGTACTTC | CASSSTGGPFEEQYF | . | TRBD1 | TRBJ2-7 | TRBV27
TGCAGTGCCGGCAACAGGGTAGGGACCCAGTACTTC | CSAGNRVGTQYF | few | . | TRBJ2-5 | TRBV20-1
TGCAGTGCTATACTAGCGGGGGGCACAGATACGCAGTATTTT | CSAILAGGTDTQYF | . | TRBD2 | TRBJ2-3 | TRBV20-1
TGTGCCACCAGCACACAAAGCACAGATACGCAGAATTTT | CATSTQSTDTQNF | . | . | TRBJ2-3 | TRBV15
TGCAGTGCTAGAGGGGACGATCGAAGCTATGGCTACACCTTC | CSARGDDRSYGYTF | . | . | TRBJ1-2 | TRBV20-1
TGCAGTGCTACAAACCGGGACAGATCCTCCTACGAGCGGTACTTC | CSATNRDRSSYERYF | few | TRBD1 | TRBJ2-1 | TRBV20-1
TGTGCTAGCAGCTTAGCGCCAAGGGGTGATACGCAGTATTTT | CASSLAPRGDTQYF | few | . | TRBJ2-3 | TRBV7-7
TGCAGCGTTGGGACAAGCTCCTACAATGAGCAGTTCTTC | CSVGTSSYNEQFF | . | . | TRBJ2-1 | TRBV29-1
TGTGCCAGCAGCCAATTTTCAGAGGGAGAGACCCAGTACTTC | CASSQFSEGETQYF | few | . | TRBJ2-5 | TRBV3-1
TGTGCCAGCAGTACAGGGTATTCTAGCGAGCAGTACTTC | CASSTGYSSEQYF | . | . | TRBJ2-7 | TRBV12-3/TRBV12-4
TGCGCCAGCAGCGTGGAACCGGGACTAGGGACTTACAATGAGCAGTTCTTC | CASSVEPGLGTYNEQFF | few | TRBD2 | TRBJ2-1 | TRBV5-1
TGCGCCAGCAGCCAAGATTCGCCGGGTCCTAGCACAGATACGCAGTATTTT | CASSQDSPGPSTDTQYF | . | . | TRBJ2-3 | TRBV4-3
TGTGCCAGCAGCCAAGGGTACTCGGCTGGGGCCAACGTCCTGACCTTC | CASSQGYSAGANVLTF | . | . | TRBJ2-6 | TRBV3-1
TGTGCCAGCAGCTTAACGCTAGCGGGAGGGGAGACCCAGTACTTC | CASSLTLAGGETQYF | . | TRBD2 | TRBJ2-5 | TRBV7-3
TGCAGCGTTGAGAGCCGGGCTGGCTACACCTTC | CSVESRAGYTF | many | . | TRBJ1-2 | TRBV29-1
TGTGCCAGCAGCATGGACCCCGGGGAGCTGTTTTTT | CASSMDPGELFF | . | . | TRBJ2-2 | TRBV7-8
TGTGCCAGCAGCTTAACGACAGGGTCCCCCACTGGAAACACCGTATATTTT | CASSLTTGSPTGNTVYF | few | TRBD1 | TRBJ1-3 | TRBV7-9
TGCAGTGCTAGAGTTTCAGAGATTAATGAAAAACTGTTTTTT | CSARVSEINEKLFF | few | . | TRBJ1-4 | TRBV20-1
TGTGCCAGCAGTATTAGCGGAACTAGCACAGATACGCAGTATTTT | CASSISGTSTDTQYF | . | . | TRBJ2-3 | TRBV2
TGTGCCAGCAAGGTCCAGCAGAGCACAGATACGCAGTATTTT | CASKVQQSTDTQYF | . | . | TRBJ2-3 | TRBV28
TGCAGCGTTGATCAGGGCGGCACAGATACGCAGTATTTT | CSVDQGGTDTQYF | few | . | TRBJ2-3 | TRBV29-1
TGTGCCAGCAGTGAGGGCGGGAGTAAGAATGAGCAGTTCTTC | CASSEGGSKNEQFF | . | TRBD2 | TRBJ2-1 | TRBV2
TGTGCCAGCAGTAGATCCAGGGGGCAAGATACGCAGTATTTT | CASSRSRGQDTQYF | . | TRBD1 | TRBJ2-3 | TRBV12-3/TRBV12-4
TGTGCTAGTGGTAAGGGCGGGACTGAGGCTAAGGAGCAGTACTTC | CASGKGGTEAKEQYF | few | . | TRBJ2-7 | TRBV12-5
TGTGCCAGCAGCCAAGACCTGAGCGGGAGGGCCTCAAGCAAAAACATTCAGTACTTC | CASSQDLSGRASSKNIQYF | few | TRBD2 | TRBJ2-4 | TRBV4-2
TGTGCCAGCAGTATAGACAGGGCGGACTATGGCTACACCTTC | CASSIDRADYGYTF | few | TRBD1 | TRBJ1-2 | TRBV12-3/TRBV12-4
TGTGCCAGCAGCTTAGATCGTCAGCACTACGAGCAGTACTTC | CASSLDRQHYEQYF | few | . | TRBJ2-7 | TRBV7-2
TGTGCCAGCAGCGAAGGACTAGCGGGAGTCTACGAGCAGTACTTC | CASSEGLAGVYEQYF | . | TRBD2 | TRBJ2-7 | TRBV2
TGTGCCAGCAGCCCTCCTCGGACACACCCGAATGGTGAGCAGTTCTTC | CASSPPRTHPNGEQFF | . | . | TRBJ2-1 | TRBV13
TGTGCCAGCAGCCTGTACTCGGGACTAGCGGGAGAAGGGGGCGAGACCCAGTACTTC | CASSLYSGLAGEGGETQYF | few | TRBD2 | TRBJ2-5 | TRBV3-1
TGTGCCAGCAGCCCTTGGGGGTCTAGCAGGGCAGATACGCAGTATTTT | CASSPWGSSRADTQYF | few | . | TRBJ2-3 | TRBV11-2
TGTGCCACCAGTGATTCACGGACAGGAAAAGAGACCCAGTACTTC | CATSDSRTGKETQYF | . | TRBD1 | TRBJ2-5 | TRBV24-1
TGCAGTGCTAGTTTGTGGGAGTCGAGGGAGACCCAGTACTTC | CSASLWESRETQYF | few | . | TRBJ2-5 | TRBV20-1
TGTGCCAGCAGCTTAGTGGCAGGGTCTAACTACGAGCAGTACTTC | CASSLVAGSNYEQYF | few | . | TRBJ2-7 | TRBV7-2
TGCAGTGCTGGTCTAGCGGGAAGCTCCTACGAGCAGTACTTC | CSAGLAGSSYEQYF | . | TRBD2 | TRBJ2-7 | TRBV20-1
TGTGCCAGCAGTTTAGGGGGACAGGGAGCCAAAAACATTCAGTACTTC | CASSLGGQGAKNIQYF | few | TRBD1 | TRBJ2-4 | TRBV12-3/TRBV12-4